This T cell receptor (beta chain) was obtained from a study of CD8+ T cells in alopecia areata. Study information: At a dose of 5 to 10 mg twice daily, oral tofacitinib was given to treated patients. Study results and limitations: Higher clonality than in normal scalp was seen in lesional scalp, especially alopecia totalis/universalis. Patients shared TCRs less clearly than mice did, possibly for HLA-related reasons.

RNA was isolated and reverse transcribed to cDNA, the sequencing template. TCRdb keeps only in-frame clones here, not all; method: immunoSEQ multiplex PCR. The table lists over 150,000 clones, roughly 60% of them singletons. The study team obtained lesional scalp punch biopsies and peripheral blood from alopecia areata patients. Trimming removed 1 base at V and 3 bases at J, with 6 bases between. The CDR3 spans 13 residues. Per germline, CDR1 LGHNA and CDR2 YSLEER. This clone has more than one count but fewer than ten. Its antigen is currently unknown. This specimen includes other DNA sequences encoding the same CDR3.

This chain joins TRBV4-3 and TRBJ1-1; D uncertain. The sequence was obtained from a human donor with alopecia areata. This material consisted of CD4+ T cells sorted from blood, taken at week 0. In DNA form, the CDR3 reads TGCGCCAGCAGCCAAGGGCGCTACACTGAAGCTTTCTTT. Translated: CASSQGRYTEAFF.